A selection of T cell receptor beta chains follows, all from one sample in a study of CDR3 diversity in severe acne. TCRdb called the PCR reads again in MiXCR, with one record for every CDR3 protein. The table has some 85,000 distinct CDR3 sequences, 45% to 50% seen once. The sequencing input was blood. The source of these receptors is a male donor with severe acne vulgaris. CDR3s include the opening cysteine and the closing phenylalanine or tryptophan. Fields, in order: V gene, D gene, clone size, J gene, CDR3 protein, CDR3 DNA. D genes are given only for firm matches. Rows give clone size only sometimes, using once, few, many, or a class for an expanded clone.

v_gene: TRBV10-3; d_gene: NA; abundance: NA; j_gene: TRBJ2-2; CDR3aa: CAISGGNPGELFF; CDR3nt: TGTGCCATCAGTGGCGGTAACCCCGGGGAGCTGTTTTTT
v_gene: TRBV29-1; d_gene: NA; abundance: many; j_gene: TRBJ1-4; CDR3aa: CSVEVYGFEKLFF; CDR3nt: TGCAGCGTTGAAGTTTACGGGTTTGAAAAACTGTTTTTT
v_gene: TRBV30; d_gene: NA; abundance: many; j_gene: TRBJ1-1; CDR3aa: CAWSVREGRTNTEAFF; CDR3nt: TGTGCCTGGAGTGTGCGGGAGGGCCGAACCAACACTGAAGCTTTCTTT
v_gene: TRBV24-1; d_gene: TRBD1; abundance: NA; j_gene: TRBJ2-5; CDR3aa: CATSVRTGGSETQYF; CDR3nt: TGTGCCACCAGTGTTAGGACAGGGGGGTCGGAGACCCAGTACTTC
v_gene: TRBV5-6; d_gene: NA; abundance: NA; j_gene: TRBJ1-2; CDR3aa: CASSLAGPEGYTF; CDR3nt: TGTGCCAGCAGCTTGGCAGGGCCGGAAGGCTACACCTTC
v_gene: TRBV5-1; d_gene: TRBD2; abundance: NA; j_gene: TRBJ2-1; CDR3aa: CASSKRLADIYNEQFF; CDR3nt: TGTGCCAGCAGCAAAAGACTAGCGGACATCTACAATGAGCAGTTCTTC
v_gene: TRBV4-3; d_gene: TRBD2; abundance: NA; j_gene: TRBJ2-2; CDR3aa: CASSHRFRLAGEPAAGELFF; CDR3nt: TGCGCCAGCAGCCACCGCTTTCGGCTAGCGGGAGAGCCGGCAGCCGGGGAGCTGTTTTTT
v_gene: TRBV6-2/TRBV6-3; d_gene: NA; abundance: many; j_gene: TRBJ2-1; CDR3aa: CASRVLLASYNEQFF; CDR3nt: TGTGCCAGCAGGGTTTTACTCGCATCCTACAATGAGCAGTTCTTC
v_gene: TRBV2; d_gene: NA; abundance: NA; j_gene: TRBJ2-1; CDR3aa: CASRQNRDEQFF; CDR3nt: TGTGCCAGCAGGCAGAATCGGGATGAGCAGTTCTTC
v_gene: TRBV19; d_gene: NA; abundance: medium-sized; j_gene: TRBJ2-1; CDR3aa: CASSIARDMVF; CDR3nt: TGTGCCAGTAGTATAGCCAGGGATATGGTCTTC
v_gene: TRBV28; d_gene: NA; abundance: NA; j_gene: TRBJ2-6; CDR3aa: CASSQLDRANVLTF; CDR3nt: TGTGCCAGCAGTCAGCTAGACCGGGCCAACGTCCTGACTTTC
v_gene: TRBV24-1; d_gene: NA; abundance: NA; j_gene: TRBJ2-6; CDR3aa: CATSDRGSGANVLTF; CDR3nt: TGTGCCACCAGTGACAGAGGCTCTGGGGCCAACGTCCTGACTTTC
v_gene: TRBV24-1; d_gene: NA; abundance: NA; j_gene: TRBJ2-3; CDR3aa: CATSDLRQETDTQYF; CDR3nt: TGTGCCACCAGTGATTTGCGACAGGAGACAGATACGCAGTATTTT
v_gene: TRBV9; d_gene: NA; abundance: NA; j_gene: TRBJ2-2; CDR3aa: CASSVGPGTGELFF; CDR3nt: TGTGCCAGCAGCGTAGGTCCTGGGACCGGGGAGCTGTTTTTT
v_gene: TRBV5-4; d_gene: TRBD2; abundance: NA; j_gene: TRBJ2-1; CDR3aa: CASSYRLAGGRNEQFF; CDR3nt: TGTGCCAGCAGCTACCGACTAGCGGGAGGGAGAAATGAGCAGTTCTTC
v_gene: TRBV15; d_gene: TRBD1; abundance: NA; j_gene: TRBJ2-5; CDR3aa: CATSSYRGPFEETQYF; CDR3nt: TGTGCCACCAGCAGTTACAGGGGACCATTCGAGGAGACCCAGTACTTC
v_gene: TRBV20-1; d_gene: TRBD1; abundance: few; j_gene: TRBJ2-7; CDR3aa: CSATSTGQGYEQYF; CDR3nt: TGCAGTGCTACCTCTACGGGACAGGGGTACGAGCAGTACTTC
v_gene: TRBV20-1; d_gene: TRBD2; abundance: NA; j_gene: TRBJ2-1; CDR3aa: CSARAPTSGSFRFYEQFF; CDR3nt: TGCAGTGCTAGAGCACCGACTAGCGGGAGCTTTCGATTTTATGAGCAGTTCTTC
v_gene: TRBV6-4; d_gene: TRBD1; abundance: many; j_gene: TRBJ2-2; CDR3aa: CASSDSETGPTGELFF; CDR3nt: TGTGCCAGCAGTGACTCGGAGACAGGGCCGACCGGGGAGCTGTTTTTT
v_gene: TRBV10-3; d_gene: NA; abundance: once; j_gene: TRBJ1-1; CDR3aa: CAISESRGNTEAFF; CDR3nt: TGTGCCATCAGTGAGTCTAGGGGGAACACTGAAGCTTTCTTT
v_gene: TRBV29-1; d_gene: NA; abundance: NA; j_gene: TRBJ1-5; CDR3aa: CSVGTGNQPQHF; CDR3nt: TGCAGCGTTGGAACGGGAAATCAGCCCCAGCATTTT
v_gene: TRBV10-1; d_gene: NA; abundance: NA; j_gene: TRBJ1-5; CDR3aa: CASGTSNQPQHF; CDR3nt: TGCGCCAGCGGGACTAGCAATCAGCCCCAGCATTTT
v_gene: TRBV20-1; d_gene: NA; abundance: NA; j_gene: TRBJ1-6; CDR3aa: CSARDPVNSPLHF; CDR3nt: TGCAGTGCTAGAGATCCAGTAAATTCACCCCTCCACTTT
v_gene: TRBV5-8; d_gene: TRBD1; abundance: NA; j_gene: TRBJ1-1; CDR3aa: CASTLTGGADTEAFF; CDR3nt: TGTGCCAGCACCTTAACAGGGGGCGCGGACACTGAAGCTTTCTTT
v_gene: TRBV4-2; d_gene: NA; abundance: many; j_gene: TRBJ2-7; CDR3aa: CASSQDNEQYF; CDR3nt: TGTGCCAGCAGCCAAGATAACGAGCAGTACTTC
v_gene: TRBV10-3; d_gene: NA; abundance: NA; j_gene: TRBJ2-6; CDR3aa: CAISESGPRSGANVLTF; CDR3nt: TGTGCCATCAGTGAGTCGGGACCCCGTTCTGGGGCCAACGTCCTGACTTTC
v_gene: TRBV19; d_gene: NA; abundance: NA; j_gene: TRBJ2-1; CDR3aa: CASSQGGVGNEQFF; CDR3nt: TGTGCCAGTAGTCAAGGTGGAGTCGGGAATGAGCAGTTCTTC
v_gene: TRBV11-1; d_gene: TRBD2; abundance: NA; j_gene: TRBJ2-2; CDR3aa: CASSRRVLAGQTGELFF; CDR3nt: TGTGCCAGCAGCCGACGAGTCCTAGCGGGACAGACCGGGGAGCTGTTTTTT
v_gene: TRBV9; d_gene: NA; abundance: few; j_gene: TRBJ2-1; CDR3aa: CASSVRGEGGEQFF; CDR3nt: TGTGCCAGCAGCGTGAGAGGGGAGGGGGGTGAGCAGTTCTTC
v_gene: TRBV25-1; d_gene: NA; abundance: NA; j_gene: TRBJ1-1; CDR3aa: CASSLARGPPNTEAFF; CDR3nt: TGTGCCAGCAGTTTAGCCAGGGGCCCCCCGAACACTGAAGCTTTCTTT
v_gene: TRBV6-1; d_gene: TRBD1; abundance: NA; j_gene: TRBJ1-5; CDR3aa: CASSEGGQGHVQPQHF; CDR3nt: TGTGCCAGCAGTGAAGGAGGACAGGGCCATGTTCAGCCCCAGCATTTT
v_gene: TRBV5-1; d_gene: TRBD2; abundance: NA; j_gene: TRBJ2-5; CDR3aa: CASSFYGGLAGGETQYF; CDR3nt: TGCGCCAGCAGCTTCTACGGGGGACTAGCGGGGGGAGAGACCCAGTACTTC
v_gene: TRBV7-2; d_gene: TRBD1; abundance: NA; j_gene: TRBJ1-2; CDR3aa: CASSQGPGQGAYGYTF; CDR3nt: TGTGCCAGCAGCCAAGGACCGGGACAGGGGGCGTATGGCTACACCTTC
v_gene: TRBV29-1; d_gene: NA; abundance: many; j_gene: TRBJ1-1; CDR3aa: CSVGAGWAMNTEAFF; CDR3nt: TGCAGCGTTGGAGCAGGGTGGGCCATGAACACTGAAGCTTTCTTT
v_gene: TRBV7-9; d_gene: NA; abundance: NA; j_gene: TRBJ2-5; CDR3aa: CASSDEQGVQTQYF; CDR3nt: TGTGCCAGCAGTGACGAACAAGGGGTACAGACCCAGTACTTC
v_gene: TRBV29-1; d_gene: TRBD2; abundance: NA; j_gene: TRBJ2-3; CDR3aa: CSAIPGLAGSDTQYF; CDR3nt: TGCAGCGCTATTCCGGGACTAGCGGGATCAGATACGCAGTATTTT